This is a list of T cell receptor beta chains from one sample in a study of breast tumors, draining lymph nodes, adjacent tissues. TCRdb itself ran the multiplex PCR reads through MiXCR, one entry per CDR3 protein. The sample holds about 200,000 distinct CDR3 sequences, 30% to 35% seen once. The sample taken for sequencing was axillary lymph node tissue. These receptors were obtained from a female donor with breast cancer. Some clones in this sample may be carry-over from other donors' samples. CDR3s include the opening cysteine and the closing phenylalanine or tryptophan. Fields, in order: V gene, J gene, CDR3 protein.

v_call: TRBV6-4; j_call: TRBJ2-1; cdr3_aa: CASSHSDNNEQFF
v_call: TRBV3-1; j_call: TRBJ1-6; cdr3_aa: CASSKGENSPLHF
v_call: TRBV2; j_call: TRBJ1-6; cdr3_aa: CASSELRGNSPLHF
v_call: TRBV29-1; j_call: TRBJ1-4; cdr3_aa: CSLVGRGDEKLFF
v_call: TRBV19; j_call: TRBJ2-1; cdr3_aa: CASSIQGGSYNEQFF
v_call: TRBV4-1; j_call: TRBJ2-1; cdr3_aa: CASSQDTAGANSYNEQFF
v_call: TRBV20-1; j_call: TRBJ1-2; cdr3_aa: CSAVQGANYGYTF
v_call: TRBV12-3/TRBV12-4; j_call: TRBJ1-3; cdr3_aa: CASRKDFTGNTIYF
v_call: TRBV29-1; j_call: TRBJ2-1; cdr3_aa: CSVGAGGLTYNEQFF
v_call: TRBV6-6; j_call: TRBJ1-2; cdr3_aa: CASVAAPLNYGYTF
v_call: TRBV9; j_call: TRBJ1-2; cdr3_aa: CASRGSDRYGYTF
v_call: TRBV20-1; j_call: TRBJ2-1; cdr3_aa: CSARDRGSGRSSYNEQFF
v_call: TRBV6-1; j_call: TRBJ2-1; cdr3_aa: CASNPSRYNEQFF
v_call: TRBV12-3/TRBV12-4; j_call: TRBJ2-7; cdr3_aa: CASSSGRGPLGEQYF
v_call: TRBV3-1; j_call: TRBJ2-3; cdr3_aa: CASSQAWTSDTDTQYF
v_call: TRBV20-1; j_call: TRBJ2-5; cdr3_aa: CSASSRLAGGEGRRGGTQYF
v_call: TRBV7-2; j_call: TRBJ1-2; cdr3_aa: CASSFGRRVYGYTF
v_call: TRBV7-2; j_call: TRBJ2-6; cdr3_aa: CASSSRDGMGANVLTF
v_call: TRBV10-3; j_call: TRBJ2-6; cdr3_aa: CATSGQISGANVLTF
v_call: TRBV7-9; j_call: TRBJ2-6; cdr3_aa: CASSPHRPSGANVLTF
v_call: TRBV30; j_call: TRBJ2-2; cdr3_aa: CAWTVGGGTGELFF
v_call: TRBV2; j_call: TRBJ1-1; cdr3_aa: CARDRGKKTEAFF
v_call: TRBV5-8; j_call: TRBJ2-2; cdr3_aa: CASSRAGGVTGELFF
v_call: TRBV5-1; j_call: TRBJ2-1; cdr3_aa: CASSLVAGGYNEQFF
v_call: TRBV29-1; j_call: TRBJ2-2; cdr3_aa: CSVATQGWAGELFF
v_call: TRBV6-2/TRBV6-3; j_call: TRBJ2-3; cdr3_aa: CASRASGLGTDTQYF
v_call: TRBV29-1; j_call: TRBJ2-1; cdr3_aa: CSVEFLNEQFF
v_call: TRBV7-9; j_call: TRBJ2-1; cdr3_aa: CASSPTSGRTNEQFF
v_call: TRBV20-1; j_call: TRBJ1-4; cdr3_aa: CSARAPGGEKLFF
v_call: TRBV19; j_call: TRBJ2-1; cdr3_aa: CASSIAYYNEQFF
v_call: TRBV20-1; j_call: TRBJ2-2; cdr3_aa: CSARDRDRGTGELFF
v_call: TRBV4-2; j_call: TRBJ2-1; cdr3_aa: CASSPRTSSYNEQFF
v_call: TRBV30; j_call: TRBJ1-5; cdr3_aa: CAWSPSSGTSNQPQHF
v_call: TRBV28; j_call: TRBJ1-2; cdr3_aa: CASTLGTNYGYTF
v_call: TRBV10-1; j_call: TRBJ2-1; cdr3_aa: CASGTGFDEQFF
v_call: TRBV2; j_call: TRBJ2-1; cdr3_aa: CASSQDRGPDEQFF
v_call: TRBV27; j_call: TRBJ2-2; cdr3_aa: CASSATQGTGELFF
v_call: TRBV7-2; j_call: TRBJ2-7; cdr3_aa: CASSIGTSGYYSYEQYF
v_call: TRBV29-1; j_call: TRBJ2-5; cdr3_aa: CSAYLTSGRGETQYF
v_call: TRBV2; j_call: TRBJ2-7; cdr3_aa: CASSEELPRGQYF
v_call: TRBV20-1; j_call: TRBJ2-1; cdr3_aa: CSALAPSGGVEQFF
v_call: TRBV6-5; j_call: TRBJ2-2; cdr3_aa: CASSYQGTGVVGELFF
v_call: TRBV19; j_call: TRBJ2-5; cdr3_aa: CASSIEEGMPETQYF
v_call: TRBV7-9; j_call: TRBJ2-7; cdr3_aa: CASSLAGPGEQYF
v_call: TRBV11-2; j_call: TRBJ1-6; cdr3_aa: CASTSSGLDPRGNSPLHF
v_call: TRBV19; j_call: TRBJ1-5; cdr3_aa: CASTQGTPQPQHF
v_call: TRBV6-5; j_call: TRBJ1-5; cdr3_aa: CASRDRVSNQPQHF
v_call: TRBV12-3/TRBV12-4; j_call: TRBJ2-6; cdr3_aa: CASSFDRVESGANVLTF
v_call: TRBV11-2; j_call: TRBJ1-3; cdr3_aa: CASSLEGASGNTIYF
v_call: TRBV20-1; j_call: TRBJ2-3; cdr3_aa: CSARGILAGVEDTQYF
v_call: TRBV11-2; j_call: TRBJ2-7; cdr3_aa: CASSLGIHGGSYEQYF